What follows is one T cell receptor beta chain and its context. Its antigen is not yet known. The sample holds no much larger clone one base away, and base qualities are not on file. This sample was taken from a study of shared clonotypes between healthy human individuals (dated by TCRdb to about 2020). Looking at the study overall: The cohort comprised a couple of women and a few men aged 18 to 49 years. To estimate repertoire size and how much clonotype sharing occurs between individuals, the study deeply sequenced the blood TCR repertoires of several healthy adults. To increase sequencing depth and limit assay-specific biases, different laboratories used diverse techniques to prepare libraries and sequence TCR repertoires. Between about 0.8 and 9 billion PBMCs per donor were obtained by leukapheresis. Paper-wide results and their limitations: Because the study included a small number of donors, the genetic and exposure-history diversity represented was limited. Pairwise subsampling indicated that sequencing depth was expected to affect the degree of clonotype sharing among donors. Sampling was limited to blood, and TCR repertoires in tissue likely differ from TCR repertoires in blood.

Looking up the germline V gene (reference sequence) yields CDR1 SEHNR and CDR2 FQNEAQ. V loses 1 base, J loses 2 bases, and the germline ends lie 7 bases apart. There are 14 amino acids in the CDR3, from cysteine to phenylalanine inclusive. CDR3 DNA only is kept here, 42 bases in frame from base 1. The donors were healthy, HIV-negative adults who had no recently reported acute infections or vaccinations. Every donor was a Caucasian adult residing in Nashville, Tennessee, USA. For unsorted samples, 75 million to 90 million PBMCs were counted, and genomic DNA was extracted using the QIAamp DNA Blood Mini kit. Blood was obtained by leukapheresis, after which PBMCs were separated by Ficoll-Histopaque density gradient centrifugation and cryopreserved in liquid nitrogen vapor phase. Using the deep immunoSEQ assay, TCR CDR3 regions were amplified from genomic DNA by multiplex PCR. Extracted genomic DNA from each cell subset was distributed evenly across all wells of several immunoSEQ 96-well plates, and each plate was treated as a replicate. Each replicate PCR for unsorted PBMC received 300 to 350 ng genomic DNA, equal to 30,000 to 35,000 T cell genomes. Ten immunoSEQ deep assay plates were used to sequence the unsorted PBMC genomic DNA. Purified libraries were quantified with a Qubit 3.0 fluorometer, sized on a Bioanalyzer 2100, and re-quantified with the KAPA Library Quantification kit. Every immunoSEQ 96-well plate was sequenced on a separate single-read 150-cycle Illumina NextSeq 550 flow cell. For the original study's pipeline: Because only junctional sequences without quality scores were contained in the immunoSEQ output, filtering matching that applied to full-length reads could not be performed. To assign V/J genes and CDR3, sequences were annotated using PyIR, a Python wrapper for IgBLAST v1.9, with IMGT germline references. Any read was removed if the V/J assignment was weak (E-value above 1e-6), the CDR3 was missing, or the read contained stop codons, out-of-frame junctions, or ambiguous translated residues. V3J clonotypes were defined by identical inferred V gene, J gene, and CDR3 amino acid sequence. The percentage overlap between two repertoires was calculated by dividing the number of shared unique clonotypes by the size of the smaller repertoire. Richness of each repertoire was evaluated using RTK rarefaction, the Chao1 estimator, and Recon v2.1 estimates of unobserved clonotypes. This is the immuneACCESS table as TCRdb keeps it, with only in-frame sequences that have V and J called. A part of the clones is gone; compared with another copy, unresolved V genes explain less than half, and the rest is unexplained. The V and J calls and clone size are taken from that table; D and trimming were inferred from the DNA. The sample has around 500,000 clones on record, about 80% of them singletons. Clones ranked in the top ten supply over 9.5% of the sample.

The chain employs TRBV7-9 and TRBJ2-3; no D gene is confidently identified. Source material: PBMCs. This TCR was recovered from a woman in her forties in good health. Some clones in this sample may be carry-over from other donors' samples. The CDR3 protein is CASSLVAVTDTQYF. The DNA is as follows: TGTGCCAGCAGCTTAGTTGCGGTCACAGATACGCAGTATTTT. The CDR3, completed at both ends by the reference TRBV7-9 and TRBJ2-3 genes, gives the full variable domain DTGVSQNPRHKITKRGQNVTFRCDPISEHNRLYWYRQTLGQGPEFLTYFQNEAQLEKSRLLSDRFSAERPKGSFSTLEIQRTEQGDSAMYLCASSLVAVTDTQYFGPGTRLTVL.